One and the same sample provided the 25 T cell receptor beta chains below, sequenced in a study of cytomegalovirus exposure and HLA in healthy donors (dated by TCRdb to 2015 to 2018). Library preparation employed the immunoSEQ multiplex PCR assay. The multiplex PCR relied on a mix of 60 forward primers for TCR Vbeta segments and 13 reverse primers for TCR Jbeta segments. TCRdb holds this immuneACCESS table with in-frame rearrangements only. Some clones are missing; in checked studies, unresolved V genes explain under half, and the rest has no known cause. The sample data list 95,000 to 150,000 clones, and more than 60% of these were observed just once. The ten top clones hold roughly 1.4% of the sample. The material sequenced was PBMCs. These TCRs come from a man younger than 35 in good health and CMV-seronegative.

This clone occurred a few times. The V call is TRBV5-6, the J call TRBJ2-7; weak D call: TRBD2 (6 bases). Germline assignment: CDR1 SGHDT and CDR2 YYEEEE. There are 14 residues in the CDR3. Trimming shortened V by 0 bases and J by 6 bases, and 13 bases separated the two germline ends. CDR3 in DNA: TGTGCCAGCAGCTTGGCCGGGAGACCTGGCGAGCAGTACTTC. Translated, it gives CASSLAGRPGEQYF.

The V call is TRBV5-6, the J call TRBJ1-2; 9 nucleotides match TRBD1. Germline trimming cut 4 bases from V and 7 bases from J; bases unmatched to any gene: 8. Germline CDR1 SGHDT, CDR2 YYEEEE. CDR3 size: 14 residues. CDR3 bases: TGTGCCAGCAGCCGCCCACAGGGGGCGGGTGGCTACACCTTC. This translates into CASSRPQGAGGYTF.

The rearrangement links TRBV29-1 to TRBJ1-3; D is undetermined. This CDR3 comprises 14 residues. Deletions cut 4 bases from V and 2 bases from J, with 12 bases between. Germline lookup yields CDR1 SQVTM and CDR2 ANQGSEA. The CDR3 region has the DNA TGCAGCGTTGTTCCAGGAACTCCTGGAAACACCATATATTTT. This translates into CSVVPGTPGNTIYF.

The chain links TRBV7-8 to TRBJ1-2; 8 bases map to TRBD1. Trimming took 5 bases from V and 1 from J; bases not matched to a gene: 6. The germline gives CDR1 SGHVS, CDR2 FQNEAQ. This CDR3 comprises 15 residues. The CDR3 here is CASSPRTGINYGYTF. DNA for the CDR3: TGTGCCAGCAGCCCCCGGACAGGGATTAACTATGGCTACACCTTC.

The J gene is TRBJ1-4, the V gene TRBV27; 8 bases are a match to TRBD1. Germline V CDR1 and CDR2: MNHEY, SMNVEV (reference sequence). J was trimmed by 8 bases and V by 3 bases; bases with no gene match: 8. CDR3 length: 15 residues. This chain's CDR3 is CASSFRTGLKEKLFF. As DNA, the CDR3 is TGTGCCAGCAGTTTCCGGACAGGGCTCAAGGAAAAACTGTTTTTT. The full variable domain, in which reference TRBV27 and TRBJ1-4 provide the parts outside the CDR3, is EAQVTQNPRYLITVTGKKLTVTCSQNMNHEYMSWYRQDPGLGLRQIYYSMNVEVTDKGDVPEGYKVSRKEKRNFPLILESPSPNQTSLYFCASSFRTGLKEKLFFGSGTQLSVL.

Of note for this clone: The same CDR3 can be traced to other DNA sequences in this sample. The CDR3 spells CASSTQDRSYTEAFF. CDR3 nucleotide sequence: TGTGCCAGTAGTACCCAGGACAGAAGTTACACTGAAGCTTTCTTT. The chain joins TRBV19 to TRBJ1-1; tentative D call: TRBD1 (6 bases). The length of the CDR3 is 15 residues. V lost 4 bases, J lost 3 bases, and 15 bases lay in between. Germline V CDR1 and CDR2: LNHDA, SQIVND (reference sequence).

The rearrangement links TRBV20-1 to TRBJ2-1; the D is unclear. The germline V gene encodes CDR1 DFQATT and CDR2 SNEGSKA (reference sequence). CDR3 length: 10 residues. The V end lost 8 bases, the J end lost 5 bases, and 7 bases lay between the germline ends. The CDR3 sequence is CSNLHNEQFF. CDR3 in DNA: TGCAGTAATCTTCACAATGAGCAGTTCTTC.

A few counts support this clone. The J gene is TRBJ1-1, the V gene TRBV29-1; the match to TRBD1 covers 8 bases. The CDR3 contains 12 residues. V gave up 7 bases and J gave up 4 bases; unmatched junction bases: 5. Germline lookup yields CDR1 SQVTM and CDR2 ANQGSEA. CDR3 loop: CSGQGAVTEAFF. The CDR3 bases are TGCAGCGGGCAGGGGGCGGTCACTGAAGCTTTCTTT.

The chain links TRBV27 to TRBJ2-7, with 7 nucleotides matching TRBD1. The germline CDR1 and CDR2 sequences are MNHEY and SMNVEV (reference sequence). CDR3 size: 13 residues. V was pared by 6 bases and J by 6 bases, with 8 bases of the junction left unmatched. This CDR3 is CASSPTPGGEQYF. CDR3 in DNA: TGTGCCAGCAGCCCTACCCCAGGGGGCGAGCAGTACTTC.

This clone came up a few times. V usage is TRBV5-1 and J usage is TRBJ2-1; 8 bases fit TRBD1. CDR1 is SGHRS and CDR2 is YFSETQ in the germline V gene. CDR3 length equals 14 residues. The trim removed 4 bases at V and 7 bases at J, leaving 7 bases unmatched. As DNA, the CDR3 is TGCGCCAGCAGCATCCGGGACAGGATGAATGAGCAGTTCTTC. This sequence encodes CASSIRDRMNEQFF.

The chain couples TRBV6-5 to TRBJ2-7; 7 nucleotides match TRBD2. The CDR3 extends over 15 amino acids. Germline CDR1 reads MNHEY; CDR2 reads SVGAGI. J lost 1 base, V lost 5 bases, and 8 bases had no gene match. The CDR3 region is CASSRERGGSYEQYF. The CDR3 bases are TGTGCCAGCAGTCGTGAGCGGGGTGGGTCCTACGAGCAGTACTTC.

The V gene is TRBV7-2, the J gene TRBJ1-2; D may be TRBD1 (6 bases). Germline assignment: CDR1 SGHTA and CDR2 FQGNSA. This CDR3 spans 16 amino acids. V was pared by 5 bases and J by 4 bases, with 20 bases between. In DNA form, the CDR3 reads TGTGCCAGCAGCACCAGGGGACCTAATTACTTCTATGGCTACACCTTC. Translated, it gives CASSTRGPNYFYGYTF. Drawing the rest from reference TRBV7-2 and TRBJ1-2, the complete variable domain is GAGVSQSPSNKVTEKGKDVELRCDPISGHTALYWYRQSLGQGLEFLIYFQGNSAPDKSGLPSDRFSAERTGGSVSTLTIQRTQQEDSAVYLCASSTRGPNYFYGYTFGSGTRLTVV.

The V call is TRBV5-4, the J call TRBJ1-1; 8 positions match TRBD1. The CDR3 has 12 amino acids. V lost 2 bases to trimming and J lost 7 bases; unmatched junction nucleotides: 1. Looked up from germline, CDR1 is SGHNT and CDR2 is YYREEE (reference sequence). This CDR3 is CASSFDRGEAFF. CDR3 sequence (DNA): TGTGCCAGCAGCTTTGACAGGGGTGAAGCTTTCTTT.

The V gene is TRBV6-1, the J gene TRBJ2-7, with 7 bases lining up with TRBD1. Germline loops: CDR1 MNHNS, CDR2 SASEGT. V lost 6 bases, J lost 7 bases, and 15 bases stayed unmatched. The CDR3 covers 15 residues. The CDR3 bases are TGTGCCAGCAGGAGAAGACAGGGCCTTAGTGGGGAGCAGTACTTC. This gives the protein CASRRRQGLSGEQYF.

The gene calls are TRBV7-2 and TRBJ2-1; D possibly corresponds to TRBD2 (6 bases). The CDR3 consists of 15 residues. CDR1 and CDR2 (germline): SGHTA, FQGNSA. The ends were cut back, 2 bases at V and 5 bases at J, with 13 bases in the middle. DNA for the CDR3: TGTGCCAGCAGCTTAACACTAGCTCTAAACAATGAGCAGTTCTTC. Translating it yields CASSLTLALNNEQFF. The variable domain in full, completed from reference TRBV7-2 and TRBJ2-1, reads GAGVSQSPSNKVTEKGKDVELRCDPISGHTALYWYRQSLGQGLEFLIYFQGNSAPDKSGLPSDRFSAERTGGSVSTLTIQRTQQEDSAVYLCASSLTLALNNEQFFGPGTRLTVL.

The chain is built from TRBV27 and TRBJ2-4; 7 bases fit TRBD2. Germline CDR1 and CDR2: MNHEY and SMNVEV (reference sequence). The J segment lost 9 bases and the V segment lost 6 bases, leaving 8 bases of the junction unmatched. The CDR3 length is 13 residues. The CDR3 DNA follows: TGTGCCAGCAGACCACGGGGACTAAGCATTCAGTACTTC. Translation: CASRPRGLSIQYF.

The chain combines TRBV18 with TRBJ2-6; D gene uncertain. The CDR3 length is 17 residues. Germline CDR1 KGHSH, CDR2 LQKENI. With 1 base removed from V and 0 bases from J, the gap between germline ends came to 10 bases. CDR3 in amino acids: CASSPLVIFSGANVLTF. The CDR3 DNA is TGTGCCAGCTCACCACTAGTCATATTCTCTGGGGCCAACGTCCTGACTTTC.

The rearrangement joins TRBV7-9 to TRBJ1-1; a weak D match, TRBD1 (6 bases). V lost 5 bases and J 8 bases, leaving 9 bases between the germline ends. CDR1 is SEHNR and CDR2 is FQNEAQ in the germline V gene (reference sequence). This CDR3 spans 11 amino acids. CDR3 protein: CASSPGQEAFF. CDR3 bases: TGTGCCAGCAGCCCGGGACAAGAAGCTTTCTTT.

The table lists this clone with a count of one. The chain is built from TRBV9 and TRBJ2-7, with TRBD1 matching over 7 bases. CDR3 length equals 15 residues. Looked up from germline, CDR1 is SGDLS and CDR2 is YYNGEE. Germline trimming cut 4 bases from V and 2 bases from J; bases unmatched to any gene: 9. The CDR3 nucleotides read TGTGCCAGCAGCCCCGGACCCGGGACAGCCTACGAGCAGTACTTC. Amino acid sequence: CASSPGPGTAYEQYF.

The rearrangement joins TRBV5-6 to TRBJ1-2, with a weak D call TRBD1 (6 bases). The CDR3 has 12 amino acids. From germline, CDR1 is SGHDT and CDR2 YYEEEE. V was cut by 4 bases and J by 6 bases, with 10 bases left in between. This CDR3 is CASSPGGNGYTF. The CDR3 bases are TGTGCCAGCAGCCCGGGGGGCAATGGCTACACCTTC.

The genes are TRBV9 and TRBJ2-3, with TRBD2 matching over 10 bases. The CDR3 spans 16 residues. Germline lookup yields CDR1 SGDLS and CDR2 YYNGEE. V lost 0 bases and J lost 4; bases outside the gene matches: 5. CDR3 loop: CASSVAPSGSADTQYF. The CDR3 region has the DNA TGTGCCAGCAGCGTAGCCCCTAGCGGGAGTGCAGATACGCAGTATTTT.

The rearrangement links TRBV28 to TRBJ1-1, with D uncertain. The CDR3 runs to 14 residues. V was trimmed by 4 bases and J by 0 bases, leaving 9 bases between them. Germline V gives CDR1 MDHEN, CDR2 SYDVKM. CDR3 amino acids: CASSSLDMNTEAFF. The CDR3 DNA reads as TGTGCCAGCAGTTCACTCGACATGAACACTGAAGCTTTCTTT.

The chain employs TRBV2 and TRBJ1-3; D remains ambiguous. Germline V CDR1 and CDR2: SNHLY, FYNNEI. V lost 4 bases and J lost 3, with 13 bases in between. The CDR3 extends over 15 amino acids. CDR3 sequence reads: CASSARSQLGNTIYF. CDR3 in DNA: TGTGCCAGCAGTGCCCGTTCACAGCTTGGAAACACCATATATTTT.

This clone was detected a few times. The chain carries TRBV30 and TRBJ1-5, with 9 bases matching TRBD1. The CDR3 has 16 amino acids. Trimming removed 0 bases from V and 7 bases from J; junction bases left unmatched: 10. Germline CDR1 is GTSNPN and CDR2 is SVGIG (reference sequence). The CDR3 region is CAWSVKSQGARQPQHF. The DNA of the CDR3 is TGTGCCTGGAGTGTGAAGTCACAGGGGGCGAGGCAGCCCCAGCATTTT.

This clone was picked up a small number of times. The rearrangement links TRBV5-6 to TRBJ2-3; TRBD2 agrees at 8 bases. After removal of 2 bases from V and 0 bases from J, the junction contained 8 bases not matched to a gene. Germline-derived CDR1 and CDR2 are SGHDT and YYEEEE. The CDR3 length is 17 residues. CDR3 DNA: TGTGCCAGCAGCTTCACTAGCGGAGCGACTAGCACAGATACGCAGTATTTT. Encoded protein: CASSFTSGATSTDTQYF.